This entry describes one T cell receptor beta chain. Its antigen is currently unknown. The CDR3 is made up of 18 amino acids. Germline lookup yields CDR1 MNHEY and CDR2 SMNVEV (reference sequence). Trimming took 3 bases from V and 2 from J; bases not matched to a gene: 7. This sample was taken from a study of identical twins. Study-level findings and limits: The study found excess low generation probability among twin-shared out-of-frame alpha sequences. The abundant beta clonotypes from cord blood had fewer insertions, and memory repertoires had none of this. Sequences that were beta out-of-frame showed weaker excess twin sharing.

MiXCR was run by TCRdb on the 5' RACE reads, yielding one entry per CDR3 protein. The repertoire includes approximately 890,000 distinct CDR3 sequences, roughly an eighth of them detected once, and around 1.6% sits in the top ten. These same records also appear under a second study, on yellow fever vaccine responses in identical twins. That source reports: Vaccine T cell responses of twins reportedly seemed partly convergent and partly personalized.

The sequenced material came from PBMCs. The sequence was collected from a woman aged 18 to 35 in good health. The rearrangement links TRBV27 to TRBJ2-1; 13 bases fit TRBD2. The CDR3 DNA follows: TGTGCCAGCAGTTTCGCGACTAGCGGGAGGTTAACCTACAATGAGCAGTTCTTC. Its translation: CASSFATSGRLTYNEQFF.